The rows below give T cell receptor beta chains drawn from one sample of a study of CD8 T cells in Susac syndrome. TCRdb fed the immunoSEQ multiplex PCR reads into MiXCR, producing one record per CDR3 protein. The sample records some 200,000 distinct CDR3 sequences, roughly 95% being singletons. Sample: CD4+ T cells from PBMCs. The receptors derive from a human donor in good health. Each CDR3 is given with its conserved first and last residue. Fields, in order: V gene, clone size, J gene, D gene, CDR3 protein, CDR3 DNA. A D gene is named only where the DNA matches it firmly. Clone size is shown for a subset of rows, as once, few, many or a class of expanded clone.

>TRBV27|.|TRBJ1-1|.
CASRRDGMNTEAFF
TGTGCCAGCAGGCGGGACGGAATGAACACTGAAGCTTTCTTT
>TRBV4-3|.|TRBJ1-5|.
CASSQDSRARPQHF
TGCGCCAGCAGCCAAGATTCAAGAGCACGGCCCCAGCATTTT
>TRBV4-3|.|TRBJ1-2|.
CASSQDAADSNYGYTF
TGCGCCAGCAGCCAAGATGCGGCAGACTCTAACTATGGCTACACCTTC
>TRBV20-1|.|TRBJ2-2|TRBD2
CSVRVAGDPGELFF
TGCAGTGTCAGGGTAGCGGGAGATCCCGGGGAGCTGTTTTTT
>TRBV11-1|.|TRBJ2-6|.
CASSPGPPGANVLTF
TGTGCCAGCAGCCCCGGTCCCCCTGGGGCCAACGTCCTGACTTTC
>TRBV4-3|.|TRBJ2-3|.
CASSQEYRLTDTQYF
TGCGCCAGCAGCCAAGAATATCGACTAACAGATACGCAGTATTTT
>TRBV20-1|.|TRBJ2-1|TRBD2
CSASSGRAGEQFF
TGCAGTGCTAGTAGCGGGAGGGCCGGTGAGCAGTTCTTC
>TRBV14|.|TRBJ2-5|TRBD2
CASSHLGLAEETQYF
TGTGCCAGCAGCCACCTCGGACTAGCGGAAGAGACCCAGTACTTC
>TRBV6-2/TRBV6-3|once|TRBJ2-7|.
CASQRAAYEQYF
TGTGCCAGCCAAAGGGCCGCCTACGAGCAGTACTTC
>TRBV4-3|.|TRBJ1-2|.
CASSQTGTLQRPGYTF
TGCGCCAGCAGCCAAACCGGGACCTTGCAGAGACCTGGCTACACCTTC
>TRBV28|.|TRBJ2-7|.
CASSFRGSYEQYF
TGTGCCAGCAGTTTTCGAGGGTCCTACGAGCAGTACTTC
>TRBV20-1|.|TRBJ2-1|.
CSARLDNEQFF
TGCAGTGCTAGACTCGACAATGAGCAGTTCTTC
>TRBV5-4|.|TRBJ1-2|.
CASSYTGSYGYTF
TGTGCCAGCAGCTACACAGGGAGCTATGGCTACACCTTC
>TRBV12-3/TRBV12-4|once|TRBJ1-3|TRBD1
CASSFGTEDSGNTIYF
TGTGCCAGCAGTTTTGGGACAGAGGACTCTGGAAACACCATATATTTT
>TRBV3-1|.|TRBJ2-2|.
CASSQSFVGELFF
TGTGCCAGCAGCCAATCTTTCGTCGGGGAGCTGTTTTTT
>TRBV7-9|once|TRBJ2-7|TRBD1
CASSLPPGTGARAQYF
TGTGCCAGCAGCTTACCCCCCGGGACAGGCGCTCGTGCGCAGTACTTC
>TRBV30|.|TRBJ2-2|.
CAWSDLFLGELFF
TGTGCCTGGAGCGACCTTTTTTTAGGGGAGCTGTTTTTT
>TRBV4-3|.|TRBJ2-5|.
CASSQGSIQETQYF
TGCGCCAGCAGCCAAGGGTCAATCCAAGAGACCCAGTACTTC
>TRBV7-7|once|TRBJ2-6|TRBD1
CASRHDRGSGANVLTF
TGTGCCAGCAGACACGACAGGGGAAGTGGGGCCAACGTCCTGACTTTC
>TRBV3-1|.|TRBJ1-2|TRBD1
CASSQDAILGQTSYGYTF
TGTGCCAGCAGCCAAGATGCGATTTTGGGACAGACTTCCTATGGCTACACCTTC
>TRBV20-1|.|TRBJ1-3|.
CSLPPDRAGNTIYF
TGCAGTCTCCCCCCCGACAGAGCTGGAAACACCATATATTTT
>TRBV4-3|.|TRBJ1-4|.
CASSQESALLPNEKLFF
TGCGCCAGCAGCCAAGAATCGGCGCTGCTCCCGAACGAAAAACTGTTTTTT
>TRBV29-1|once|TRBJ1-1|TRBD1
CSGTGGGNTEAFF
TGCAGCGGGACAGGGGGCGGCAACACTGAAGCTTTCTTT
>TRBV4-2|.|TRBJ2-3|.
CASRHGDTGDTQYF
TGTGCCAGCAGGCATGGGGACACCGGGGATACGCAGTATTTT
>TRBV28|.|TRBJ2-1|TRBD1
CASSLRQGQQFF
TGTGCCAGCAGTCTTCGACAGGGCCAGCAGTTCTTC
>TRBV23-1|.|TRBJ2-5|.
CASNLDCKETQYF
TGCGCCAGCAATTTGGACTGTAAAGAGACCCAGTACTTC
>TRBV7-9|.|TRBJ2-3|.
CACSRGTTDTQYF
TGTGCCTGCAGCCGAGGGACCACAGATACGCAGTATTTT
>TRBV15|.|TRBJ2-1|.
CATRNRAYNEQFF
TGTGCCACCAGGAACAGGGCTTACAATGAGCAGTTCTTC
>TRBV4-2|.|TRBJ2-1|.
CASSRGGDNEQFF
TGTGCCAGCAGCCGAGGAGGGGACAATGAGCAGTTCTTC
>TRBV12-3/TRBV12-4|few|TRBJ2-5|.
CASSLAGAETQYF
TGTGCCAGCAGTTTGGCGGGGGCTGAGACCCAGTACTTC
>TRBV7-9|.|TRBJ2-1|TRBD2
CASGLAGEGAYNEQFF
TGTGCCAGCGGATTAGCGGGAGAAGGGGCCTACAATGAGCAGTTCTTC
>TRBV7-9|.|TRBJ2-5|TRBD1
CASSSYSGGAGTQYF
TGTGCCAGCAGCTCCTATTCAGGGGGCGCGGGGACCCAGTACTTC
>TRBV12-3/TRBV12-4|.|TRBJ2-5|.
CASSFGQETQYF
TGTGCCAGCAGTTTTGGGCAAGAGACCCAGTACTTC
>TRBV20-1|.|TRBJ2-7|TRBD2
CSAGHPTSGANYEQYF
TGCAGTGCTGGGCACCCGACTAGCGGAGCCAACTACGAGCAGTACTTC
>TRBV20-1|.|TRBJ2-6|.
CSAPKGLISGANVLTF
TGCAGTGCCCCTAAGGGACTGATCTCTGGGGCCAACGTCCTGACTTTC
>TRBV3-1|.|TRBJ2-5|.
CASSQTRETQYF
TGTGCCAGCAGCCAGACTAGAGAGACCCAGTACTTC
>TRBV6-5|.|TRBJ2-1|.
CASSFRRGNEQFF
TGTGCCAGCAGTTTCAGAAGGGGTAATGAGCAGTTCTTC
>TRBV13|once|TRBJ2-4|TRBD2
CASSLEAGGLYF
TGTGCCAGCAGCTTAGAGGCGGGAGGGCTCTACTTC
>TRBV18|.|TRBJ2-3|.
CASSPGPTDTQYF
TGTGCCAGCTCACCGGGACCGACAGATACGCAGTATTTT
>TRBV29-1|.|TRBJ1-3|TRBD1
CSVRQGDGNTIYF
TGCAGCGTCAGACAGGGGGATGGAAACACCATATATTTT
>TRBV4-3|.|TRBJ2-1|TRBD2
CASSESRTSGLYNEQFF
TGCGCCAGCAGCGAAAGCCGAACTAGCGGTTTATACAATGAGCAGTTCTTC
>TRBV3-1|.|TRBJ2-3|TRBD1
CATDAGGTQYF
TGTGCCACCGACGCAGGGGGTACGCAGTATTTT
>TRBV19|.|TRBJ2-3|TRBD2
CASSTPRTSGTDTQYF
TGTGCCAGTAGTACGCCTAGGACTAGTGGCACAGATACGCAGTATTTT
>TRBV24-1|.|TRBJ2-1|.
CAPKEKVYNEQFF
TGTGCCCCAAAAGAGAAGGTTTACAATGAGCAGTTCTTC
>TRBV30|.|TRBJ2-4|TRBD2
CAWSVRGLFRRNIQYF
TGTGCCTGGAGTGTACGGGGACTATTTCGGCGGAACATTCAGTACTTC
>TRBV20-1|.|TRBJ1-2|TRBD1
CSARETGWVDGYTF
TGCAGTGCTAGAGAGACAGGGTGGGTTGACGGCTACACCTTC
>TRBV30|.|TRBJ1-2|.
CAWSLLYGYTF
TGTGCCTGGAGTCTTCTCTATGGCTACACCTTC
>TRBV20-1|.|TRBJ2-7|TRBD2
CSARASGEGYEQYF
TGCAGTGCTAGAGCCTCCGGGGAGGGCTACGAGCAGTACTTC
>TRBV6-2/TRBV6-3|.|TRBJ2-1|TRBD2
CATTGTSGPNEQFF
TGTGCCACCACTGGGACTAGCGGTCCAAATGAGCAGTTCTTC
>TRBV29-1|.|TRBJ2-3|TRBD2
CSVASGGYTDTQYF
TGCAGCGTTGCTAGCGGGGGCTACACAGATACGCAGTATTTT
>TRBV27|.|TRBJ2-7|.
CASSSLGVLNEQYF
TGTGCCAGCAGTTCCCTAGGAGTGTTGAACGAGCAGTACTTC
>TRBV20-1|.|TRBJ2-5|TRBD2
CSAVWLAGGETQYF
TGCAGTGCGGTTTGGCTAGCGGGAGGGGAGACCCAGTACTTC
>TRBV24-1|.|TRBJ1-2|TRBD1
CATSDPGTEYGYTF
TGTGCCACCAGTGATCCCGGGACAGAATATGGCTACACCTTC
>TRBV13|.|TRBJ2-3|.
CASSSSRSANTQYF
TGTGCCAGCAGCTCTAGTCGTTCCGCAAATACGCAGTATTTT